There are a few counts of the clone carrying this T cell receptor beta chain. V lost 0 bases to trimming and J lost 0 bases, with 19 bases between them. Germline CDR1 SGHKS, CDR2 YYEKEE (reference sequence). CDR3 length: 20 amino acids. TCRdb reprocessed the RT-PCR reads with MiXCR, giving one entry per CDR3 protein. The sample comprises about 700,000 distinct CDR3 sequences, 14% of which are singletons, and 3.6% rests with the top ten. The sample was memory CD4+ T cells from blood. The rearrangement uses TRBV5-5 and TRBJ1-6; D possibly corresponds to TRBD1 (6 bases). This sequence was found in a female donor in good health, serving as a healthy control. As DNA, the CDR3 is TGTGCCAGCAGCTTGGAAGGTTGGGACAAAAAGAGCTCCTATAATTCACCCCTCCACTTT. Translating gives CASSLEGWDKKSSYNSPLHF.